This T cell receptor (beta chain) was sequenced for a study of shared clonotypes between healthy human individuals. Study-level points and caveats: Naive subsets typically showed greater estimated richness than memory subsets. How much donors shared clonotypes was expected to be affected by sequencing depth.

Sorted-subset replicate PCRs used 150 to 250 ng of genomic DNA. This amount corresponded to approximately 30,000 T cell genomes. Sequenced by immunoSEQ multiplex PCR; TCRdb stores in-frame clones only, minus some. Of 2 million to 2.5 million clones in the sample, around 92% are singletons; the top ten hold 0.37%. Concerning this clone: Its matching antigen is unknown.

Adult donors, all healthy and HIV-negative, had no recent acute infections or vaccinations. Sequencing was carried out using naive CD4+ T cells from PBMCs. Documented subset: CD45RA+ positively selected. This receptor was taken from a young man in good health. Some clones in this sample may be carry-over from other donors' samples.

This CDR3 is CASSPSPWLAGGSPYEQYF. The CDR3 bases are TGTGCCAGCAGCCCTAGCCCGTGGCTAGCGGGAGGTAGCCCCTACGAGCAGTACTTC. V and J are TRBV7-9 and TRBJ2-7, with 11 bases fitting TRBD2. V dropped 5 bases and J dropped 2; count of bases not matched to a gene: 17. This CDR3 is built from 19 residues. The V gene's germline CDR1 is SEHNR and CDR2 FQNEAQ (reference sequence). The complete variable domain, with remaining parts taken from reference TRBV7-9 and TRBJ2-7, reads DTGVSQNPRHKITKRGQNVTFRCDPISEHNRLYWYRQTLGQGPEFLTYFQNEAQLEKSRLLSDRFSAERPKGSFSTLEIQRTEQGDSAMYLCASSPSPWLAGGSPYEQYFGPGTRLTVT.